The clone carrying this T cell receptor (beta chain) was counted a few times. The data belong to a study of blood T cell repertoires in COVID-19. At the level of the study: Material from acute and convalescent COVID-19 was sourced from the United States, Italy and Spain. PBMCs, B-cell-depleted T cells, or T cells provided the cDNA or gDNA that made up the material.

CDR3 length equals 13 residues. From germline, CDR1 is LGHDT and CDR2 YNNKEL (reference sequence). V was clipped by 1 base and J by 7 bases, with 5 bases between them. In the study's own analysis: Reference gene primer amplification gave nucleated cell count estimates. Only in-frame clones appear in the TCRdb table, and some are missing; sequencing was by immunoSEQ multiplex PCR. From that table come the V and J calls and clone size; the DNA was used to work out D and trimming. Among about 200,000 clones listed, more than 75% were seen once. Sequencing was performed on peripheral blood. V and J are TRBV3-1 (or the pseudogene TRBV3-2) and TRBJ1-6; no definite D call. The TCR sequence derives from a woman older than 75 with acute or convalescent COVID-19. The CDR3 region is CASSQGENSPLHF. DNA of the CDR3: TGTGCCAGCAGCCAAGGGGAGAATTCACCCCTCCACTTT.